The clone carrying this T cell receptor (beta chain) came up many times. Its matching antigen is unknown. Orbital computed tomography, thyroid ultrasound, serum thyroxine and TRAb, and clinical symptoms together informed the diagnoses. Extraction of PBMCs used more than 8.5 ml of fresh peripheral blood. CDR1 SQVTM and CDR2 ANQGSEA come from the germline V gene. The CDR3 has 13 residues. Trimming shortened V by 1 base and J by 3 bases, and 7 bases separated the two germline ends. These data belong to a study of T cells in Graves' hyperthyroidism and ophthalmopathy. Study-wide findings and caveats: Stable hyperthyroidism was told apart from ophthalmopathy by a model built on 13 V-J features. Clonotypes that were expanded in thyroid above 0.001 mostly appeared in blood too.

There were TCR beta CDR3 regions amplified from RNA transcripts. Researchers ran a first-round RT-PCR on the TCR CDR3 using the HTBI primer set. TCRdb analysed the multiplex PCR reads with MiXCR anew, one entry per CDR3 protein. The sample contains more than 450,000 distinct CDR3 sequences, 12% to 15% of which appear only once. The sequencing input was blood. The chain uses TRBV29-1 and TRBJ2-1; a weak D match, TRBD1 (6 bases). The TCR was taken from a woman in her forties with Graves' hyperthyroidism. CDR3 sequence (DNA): TGCAGCGTTGAAGGGGACAACTACAATGAGCAGTTCTTC. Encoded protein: CSVEGDNYNEQFF.